This section outlines one TCR beta chain sequence together with its context. Unmatched junction bases numbered 3, after V lost 3 bases and J lost 5 bases. This CDR3 has 14 amino acids. The germline V gene encodes CDR1 SGHTA and CDR2 FQGNSA. Profiling relied on immunoSEQ multiplex PCR, and the TCRdb table lists in-frame clones only, not all of them. The sample consists of about 660,000 clones, over 75% of them appearing once. This sample was included in a study of shared T cell receptors in the human thymus. These same data were also listed under a study on human thymus T cells. Per that study: The source of the thymus tissue was resections taken during corrective heart surgery.

This chain connects TRBV7-2 to TRBJ1-4; 7 nucleotides align to TRBD1. Sequencing used thymocytes. This TCR came from a boy less than two years old with a congenital heart defect. The CDR3 reads CASSLDRLNEKLFF. CDR3 in DNA: TGTGCCAGCAGCTTGGACAGGCTAAATGAAAAACTGTTTTTT.